This TCR beta chain was recovered during a study of glioma-infiltrating T cells after dendritic cell vaccination. The CDR3 spans 12 residues. Trimming removed 2 bases from V and 8 bases from J, with 6 bases in between. Germline CDR1 WNHNN, CDR2 SYGVQD (reference sequence). Assay used: immunoSEQ multiplex PCR; TCRdb lists only in-frame clones, some missing. This sample yields just under 85,000 clones, of which 85% to 90% are seen a single time; 3.2% belongs to the top ten. The chain couples TRBV10-1 to TRBJ2-2, with D possibly matching TRBD2 (6 bases). The sequence derives from a human donor with glioblastoma. Specimen: blood, collected before dendritic cell vaccination. The CDR3 sequence: CASSEAGGELFF. The CDR3 nucleotides read TGCGCCAGCAGTGAGGCGGGGGGGGAGCTGTTTTTT.